One sample yielded the 3 T cell receptor beta chains listed below, sequenced in a study of identical twins. TCRdb re-derived calls from the 5' RACE reads in MiXCR, one entry per CDR3 protein. The sample includes about 690,000 distinct CDR3 sequences, roughly 6.2% seen only once; the top ten take around 1.7%. The sample consisted of naive T cells sorted from blood. The origin of the receptors is a man in his late teens or twenties in good health.

This clonotype was counted at least ten times. The J gene is TRBJ1-1, the V gene TRBV20-1; TRBD1 agrees at 7 bases. The length of the CDR3 is 14 residues. With 6 bases clipped from V and 5 bases from J, the junction kept 12 bases outside the gene matches. CDR1 DFQATT and CDR2 SNEGSKA come from the germline V gene (reference sequence). CDR3 sequence: CSATFGGGSTEAFF. CDR3 in DNA: TGCAGTGCCACATTTGGAGGGGGCTCAACTGAAGCTTTCTTT.

This clonotype was seen ten or more times. V gene TRBV12-3 or TRBV12-4 combines with J gene TRBJ2-3, with D maybe TRBD2 (6 bases). The V and J ends lost 7 bases and 3 bases respectively, with 23 bases between them. This CDR3 has 17 residues. The chain's CDR3 is CASIPRRVVAETDTQYF. In DNA, the CDR3 is TGTGCCAGCATCCCCCGCAGGGTGGTAGCGGAAACAGATACGCAGTATTTT.

This clonotype was found a few times. This chain connects TRBV6-5 to TRBJ1-3; 7 bases are a match to TRBD1. Germline assignment: CDR1 MNHEY and CDR2 SVGAGI. The CDR3 runs 15 residues. V trimming: 0 bases; J trimming: 2 bases; junction bases outside the gene matches: 1. The CDR3, as DNA: TGTGCCAGCAGTTACTCCGACAGGGCTGGAAACACCATATATTTT. It specifies CASSYSDRAGNTIYF.